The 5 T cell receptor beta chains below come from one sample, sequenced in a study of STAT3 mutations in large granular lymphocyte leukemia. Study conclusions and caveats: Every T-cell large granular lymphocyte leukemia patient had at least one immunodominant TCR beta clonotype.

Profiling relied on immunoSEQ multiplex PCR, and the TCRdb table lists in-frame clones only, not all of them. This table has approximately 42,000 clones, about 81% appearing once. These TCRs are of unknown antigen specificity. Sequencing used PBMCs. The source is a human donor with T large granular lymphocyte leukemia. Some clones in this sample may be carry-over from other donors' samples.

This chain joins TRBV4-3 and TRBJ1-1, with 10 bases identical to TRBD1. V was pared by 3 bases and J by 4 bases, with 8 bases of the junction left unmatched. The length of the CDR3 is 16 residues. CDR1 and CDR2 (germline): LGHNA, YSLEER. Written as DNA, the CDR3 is TGCGCCAGCAGCCAGGGACAGGGGAAAGGGGGCACTGAAGCTTTCTTT. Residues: CASSQGQGKGGTEAFF.

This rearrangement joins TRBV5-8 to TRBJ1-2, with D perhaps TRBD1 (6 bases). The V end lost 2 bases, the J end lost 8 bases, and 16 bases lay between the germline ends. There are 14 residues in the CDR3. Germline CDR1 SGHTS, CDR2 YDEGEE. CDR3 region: CASSLSDSLGGYTF. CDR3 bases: TGTGCCAGCAGCTTATCGGACAGCCTAGGAGGCTACACCTTC.

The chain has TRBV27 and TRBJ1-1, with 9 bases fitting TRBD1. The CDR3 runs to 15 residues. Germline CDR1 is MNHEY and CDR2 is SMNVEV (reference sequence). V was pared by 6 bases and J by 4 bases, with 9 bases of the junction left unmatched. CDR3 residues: CASSSGQGMVTEAFF. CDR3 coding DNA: TGTGCCAGCAGCTCAGGACAGGGGATGGTCACTGAAGCTTTCTTT.

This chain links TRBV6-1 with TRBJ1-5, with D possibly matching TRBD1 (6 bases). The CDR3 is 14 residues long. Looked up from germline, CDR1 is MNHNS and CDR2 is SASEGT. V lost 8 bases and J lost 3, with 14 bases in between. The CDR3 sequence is CASHQAGANQPQHF. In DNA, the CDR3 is TGTGCCAGCCACCAGGCAGGGGCCAATCAGCCCCAGCATTTT.

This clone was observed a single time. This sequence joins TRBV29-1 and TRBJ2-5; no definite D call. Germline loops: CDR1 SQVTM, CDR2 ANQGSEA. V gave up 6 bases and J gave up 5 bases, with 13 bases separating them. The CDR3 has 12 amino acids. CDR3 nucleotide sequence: TGCAGCGTAGCCGGGCAGGTGGAGACCCAGTACTTC. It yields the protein CSVAGQVETQYF.